These T cell receptor beta chains were read from a single sample in a study of T-cell memory formation after mild COVID-19. MiXCR, run by TCRdb on the 5' RACE reads, gives a single entry per CDR3 protein. Here the sample spans about 340,000 distinct CDR3 sequences, roughly 13% being singletons. The specimen sequenced was PBMCs or a T cell subset sorted from them (not recorded which). The receptors originated from a man aged 18 to 29 who had mild COVID-19 (a few samples of this study predate the infection). Cell type and time point are not known. Both conserved end residues are part of each CDR3. The order of the fields is D gene, V gene, J gene, clone size, CDR3 DNA, CDR3 protein. The D gene is left open where the match is weak. Clone size is given for some rows only: seen once, a few or many times, or a class if the clone is expanded.

TRBD2	TRBV12-3/TRBV12-4	TRBJ2-3	once	TGTGCCAGCAGTGCCCCTAGCGGGGGGGGTGTAGATACGCAGTATTTT	CASSAPSGGGVDTQYF
NA	TRBV5-1	TRBJ1-1	NA	TGCGCCAGCAGCGCGGGAATTTTGAACACTGAAGCTTTCTTT	CASSAGILNTEAFF
NA	TRBV6-5	TRBJ2-3	NA	TGTGCCAGCAGCCGAGGGGGAACAGATACGCAGTATTTT	CASSRGGTDTQYF
NA	TRBV10-3	TRBJ2-2	NA	TGTGCCATCAGCCCCGGCAGCACCGGGGAGCTGTTTTTT	CAISPGSTGELFF
TRBD1	TRBV12-3/TRBV12-4	TRBJ2-3	NA	TGTGCCAGCAGTCACACAGGGGTGGGCACAGATACGCAGTATTTT	CASSHTGVGTDTQYF
NA	TRBV12-3/TRBV12-4	TRBJ1-2	few	TGTGCCAGCAGCTCCTTGGGTTTGGGTTTTGGCTACACCTTC	CASSSLGLGFGYTF
TRBD1	TRBV20-1	TRBJ1-5	NA	TGCAGTGAAAGGGGGCCTCCAACCAATCAGCCCCAGCATTTT	CSERGPPTNQPQHF
TRBD1	TRBV4-2	TRBJ2-1	few	TGTGCCAGCAGCCAATCGACAGGGCTTGGTTCGAATGAGCAGTTCTTC	CASSQSTGLGSNEQFF
TRBD1	TRBV12-3/TRBV12-4	TRBJ1-5	NA	TGTGCCAGCAGTTTAAGGGGTCTGGTGAGGGGGCGGCAGCCCCAGCATTTT	CASSLRGLVRGRQPQHF
TRBD2	TRBV7-2	TRBJ2-5	few	TGTGCCAGCAGCCCAGCCCAAATGACTAGCGGGGTTAAAGAGACCCAGTACTTC	CASSPAQMTSGVKETQYF
TRBD1	TRBV9	TRBJ2-7	NA	TGTGCCAGCAGCGCACCCCTCGGACAGGACTCCTACGAGCAGTACTTC	CASSAPLGQDSYEQYF
NA	TRBV25-1	TRBJ2-5	NA	TGTGCCAGCAGTGAATATGTGGCAGGGAAGGAGGCCCAGTACTTC	CASSEYVAGKEAQYF
NA	TRBV5-1	TRBJ2-3	many	TGCGCCAGCAGCTCCCAAGGTCCGGCAGGAACGCAGTATTTT	CASSSQGPAGTQYF
TRBD1	TRBV6-2/TRBV6-3	TRBJ2-4	few	TGTGCCAGCAGTGTCCCGGGACAGGGGGCTTCCAAAAACATTCAGTACTTC	CASSVPGQGASKNIQYF
NA	TRBV6-2/TRBV6-3	TRBJ2-7	NA	TGTGCCAGCCGGGGCAACGGGGGCGAGGAGCAGTACTTC	CASRGNGGEEQYF
NA	TRBV7-9	TRBJ1-2	NA	TGTGCCAGCAGCTTAGATTATCCAGGGGGCTACACCTTC	CASSLDYPGGYTF
NA	TRBV4-1	TRBJ1-3	NA	TGCGCCAGCAGCCAAAGAGTCTCTGGAAACACCATATATTTT	CASSQRVSGNTIYF
NA	TRBV7-2	TRBJ2-5	NA	TGTGCCAGCAGGGCGGGGCTAGAGACCCAGTACTTC	CASRAGLETQYF
TRBD1	TRBV2	TRBJ1-5	NA	TGTGCCAGCAGGGCGGCAGGAGACAGGGGAGGGCGTCAGCCCCAGCATTTT	CASRAAGDRGGRQPQHF
TRBD1	TRBV7-9	TRBJ1-2	few	TGTGCCAGCAGCTTACGAGCAGACAGGGCCTATGGCTACACCTTC	CASSLRADRAYGYTF
TRBD2	TRBV6-2/TRBV6-3	TRBJ2-7	many	TGTGCCAGCAGGCCCACTAGCGGGCACTCCTACGAGCAGTACTTC	CASRPTSGHSYEQYF
TRBD1	TRBV7-9	TRBJ2-1	NA	TGTGCCAGCAGCTTCGCTCCGACAGGGGGGTACAATGAGCAGTTCTTC	CASSFAPTGGYNEQFF
TRBD2	TRBV19	TRBJ2-7	NA	TGTGCCAGTAGTCCCCATGAGACTAGCGGGTACGAGCAGTACTTC	CASSPHETSGYEQYF
TRBD1	TRBV20-1	TRBJ2-3	few	TGCAGTGCTAGGAGGTGGACAGGGGGGCAAGATACGCAGTATTTT	CSARRWTGGQDTQYF